This T cell receptor (beta chain) was documented in a study of T cells in Graves' hyperthyroidism and ophthalmopathy. Amplification of TCR beta CDR3 regions was performed using RNA transcripts as template. HTBI primers were used for first-round RT-PCR of the TCR CDR3. One entry per CDR3 protein, called by TCRdb with MiXCR from the multiplex PCR reads. Of about 200,000 distinct CDR3 sequences listed, about a sixth are singletons. Study outcomes and limitations: Model output signaled ophthalmopathy a median roughly six months ahead of onset.

Orbital computed tomography and thyroid ultrasound, together with serum TRAb and thyroxine and clinical symptoms, were used for diagnoses. CDR3 size: 14 residues. Per germline, CDR1 KGHSH and CDR2 LQKENI. V lost 6 bases to trimming and J lost 4 bases; unmatched junction nucleotides: 5. Comment on this clonotype: Its specificity is not known.

The sequence was collected from a woman aged 45-59 years with Graves' hyperthyroidism. Specimen: blood. The V and J genes are TRBV18 and TRBJ2-7; TRBD1 matches at 11 bases. The CDR3 DNA reads TGTGCCAGCTCTGAAGGACAGGGGGCGTACGAGCAGTACTTC. This encodes CASSEGQGAYEQYF.